The 3 T cell receptor beta chains below all came from one sample that was sequenced in a study of cytomegalovirus exposure and HLA in healthy donors. Amplification used 60 Vbeta primers and 13 Jbeta primers. Produced via immunoSEQ multiplex PCR; TCRdb's table is partial and in-frame only. The data show fewer than 200,000 clones, about four fifths seen once. The sequencing input was PBMCs. The receptor source for this set is a middle-aged man in good health and CMV-seropositive.

The CDR3 bases are TGTGCCAGCAGCTCCCACCTAGCGAGTCTTGGTAACAATGAGCAGTTCTTC. As protein: CASSSHLASLGNNEQFF. V gene TRBV7-9 combines with J gene TRBJ2-1; maybe TRBD2 (6 bases). CDR1 SEHNR and CDR2 FQNEAQ come from the germline V gene (reference sequence). Trimming took 4 bases from V and 5 from J, leaving 21 bases between them. The CDR3 covers 17 residues.

J is TRBJ2-4 and V is TRBV2; 8 bases align to TRBD2. The CDR3 is 17 amino acids. After removal of 6 bases from V and 3 bases from J, the junction contained 13 bases not matched to a gene. From germline, CDR1 is SNHLY and CDR2 FYNNEI. CDR3 loop: CASRDLGLASNKNIQYF. CDR3 bases: TGTGCCAGCAGGGACCTCGGACTAGCCTCCAACAAAAACATTCAGTACTTC.

The J gene is TRBJ2-7, the V gene TRBV6-5, with 7 bases lining up with TRBD2. CDR3 length: 13 residues. The V gene end was trimmed by 7 bases and the J gene end by 4 bases; junction bases not matched to a gene: 7. The germline V gene has CDR1 MNHEY and CDR2 SVGAGI. The CDR3: CASMAGVGYEQYF. The CDR3 DNA reads as TGTGCCAGCATGGCGGGAGTAGGGTACGAGCAGTACTTC.